These 13 T cell receptor beta chains originate from one sample sequenced in a study of regulatory T cells in long-lasting Graves disease. The TCR beta library used iRepertoire HTBI primers with Arm-PCR amplification of CDR3. TCRdb called the multiplex PCR reads again in MiXCR, with one record for every CDR3 protein. The table includes a few hundred thousand distinct CDR3 sequences, less than 30% detected once. Sample time point: persistent/refractory GD, antithyroid drugs over 5 years with positive TRAb. PBMC-derived RNA was used for the TCR library. Specimen: peripheral blood mononuclear cells (PBMCs), collected when the disease was refractory, from a patient treated with antithyroid drugs. The receptors originated from a woman aged 40 to 50 with Graves disease.

This clonotype has more than one count but fewer than ten. A junction boundary mismatches the germline segment, possibly from a read error. The CDR3 nucleotides read TGTGCCAGCAGATTATGGACCATACAAGGTCAGCCCCAGCATTTT. It encodes CASRLWTIQGQPQHF. The V and J genes are TRBV27 and TRBJ1-5; unclear D gene. The CDR3 sequence is 15 residues long. Germline values: CDR1 MNHEY, CDR2 SMNVEV (reference sequence).

The J gene is TRBJ1-1, the V gene TRBV5-1; weak D call: TRBD1 (6 bases). The CDR3 totals 14 residues. Per the germline V gene, CDR1 is SGHRS and CDR2 is YFSETQ. The V end lost 0 bases, the J end lost 5 bases, and 11 bases lay between the germline ends. In DNA form, the CDR3 reads TGCGCCAGCAGCTTGGTAGGGGGGGGGACTGAAGCTTTCTTT. It specifies CASSLVGGGTEAFF.

The chain recombines TRBV14 with TRBJ1-6, with D unclear. V was cut by 2 bases and J by 4 bases, with 6 bases left in between. CDR1 and CDR2 (germline): SGHDN, FVKESK. The CDR3 has 14 amino acids. The DNA for the CDR3 is TGTGCCAGCAGCCAACAGGATTATAATTCACCCCTCCACTTT. Amino acids: CASSQQDYNSPLHF.

V is TRBV7-9 and J is TRBJ2-1; 10 positions match TRBD1. Germline assignment: CDR1 SEHNR and CDR2 FQNEAQ (reference sequence). V was clipped by 5 bases and J by 6 bases; unmatched bases: 7. This CDR3 is built from 15 residues. The CDR3 loop is CASSPRTGGRNEQFF. As DNA, the CDR3 is TGTGCCAGCAGCCCGAGGACAGGGGGACGCAATGAGCAGTTCTTC.

The CDR3 nucleotides read TGCAGTGCTAAGAAAGGCCGGACCGCACTTAGCAATCAGCCCCAGCATTTT. Amino acids: CSAKKGRTALSNQPQHF. V is TRBV20-1 and J is TRBJ1-5; D is unresolved. Trimming left V 4 bases short and J 0 bases short, with 19 bases between. This CDR3 comprises 17 residues. Per the germline V gene, CDR1 is DFQATT and CDR2 is SNEGSKA (reference sequence).

This clonotype showed up many times. An end of the junction differs from the germline gene, which may be a read error. The rearrangement joins TRBV20-1 to TRBJ2-5; either TRBD1 or TRBD2 may fit D (5 bases each). Germline CDR1 and CDR2: DFQATT and SNEGSKA (reference sequence). This CDR3 contains 14 residues. The CDR3 DNA is TGCAGTGCTAGAGATAGAACGGACGGGACGTCCTTAAACTTC. This codes for CSARDRTDGTSLNF.

To note about this clonotype: No conserved phenylalanine or tryptophan is present at the end of the CDR3, so a read error is the likely explanation. The chain has TRBV6-1 and TRBJ1-1; D uncertain. CDR3 length: 12 residues. V shed 4 bases and J shed 0 bases, with 3 bases lying between them. The germline V gene has CDR1 MNHNS and CDR2 SASEGT. CDR3 in DNA: TGTGCCAGCAGTGTCATGAACACTGAAGCTTTCCTT. This sequence encodes CASSVMNTEAFL.

A few counts support this clonotype. The chain uses TRBV20-1 and TRBJ2-7; D unclear. Germline loops: CDR1 DFQATT, CDR2 SNEGSKA (reference sequence). V was cut by 5 bases and J by 2 bases, with 10 bases left in between. CDR3 length: 12 residues. CDR3 amino acids: CSAGPKPYEQYF. CDR3 coding DNA: TGCAGTGCTGGCCCCAAACCCTACGAGCAGTACTTC.

The sample holds a few counts of this clonotype. This chain joins TRBV12-3 or TRBV12-4 and TRBJ1-5; D is uncertain. Deletions cut 4 bases from V and 1 base from J, with 14 bases between. The CDR3 contains 16 residues. The CDR3, as DNA: TGTGCCAGCAGTTATGCAGGAGGGATGAGCAATCAGCCCCAGCATTTT. Translation gives CASSYAGGMSNQPQHF.

In this sample, this clonotype turned up a few times. V gene TRBV20-1 combines with J gene TRBJ1-5; D is ambiguous. With 0 bases removed from V and 0 bases from J, the gap between germline ends came to 3 bases. The CDR3 contains 13 residues. The germline gives CDR1 DFQATT, CDR2 SNEGSKA (reference sequence). The CDR3 reads CSARDSSNQPQHF. The CDR3 bases are TGCAGTGCTAGAGACAGTAGCAATCAGCCCCAGCATTTT.

The rearrangement joins TRBV6-9 to TRBJ2-2; D possibly corresponds to TRBD2 (5 bases). The germline CDR1 and CDR2 sequences are MNHGY and SVAAGI. CDR3 size: 16 residues. With 4 bases removed from V and 0 bases from J, the gap between germline ends came to 12 bases. In nucleotides, the CDR3 is TGTGCCAGCAGTTCGGGCCGGGGAACGAACACCGGGGAGCTGTTTTTT. It specifies CASSSGRGTNTGELFF.

V and J are TRBV7-9 and TRBJ1-1; TRBD1 matches at 7 bases. The CDR3 spans 16 residues. The V gene end was trimmed by 6 bases and the J gene end by 5 bases; junction bases not matched to a gene: 15. Germline lookup yields CDR1 SEHNR and CDR2 FQNEAQ (reference sequence). The CDR3: CASSPKGQFAETEAFF. The CDR3 nucleotides are TGTGCCAGCAGTCCAAAGGGACAGTTTGCAGAGACTGAAGCTTTCTTT.

The V and J genes are TRBV30 and TRBJ2-7; no clear D. V lost 0 bases and J 4 bases, leaving 7 bases between the germline ends. The CDR3 covers 12 residues. Looked up from germline, CDR1 is GTSNPN and CDR2 is SVGIG (reference sequence). DNA of the CDR3: TGTGCCTGGAGTGTATCCCTGTACGAGCAGTACTTC. This translates into CAWSVSLYEQYF. The full variable domain, in which reference TRBV30 and TRBJ2-7 provide the parts outside the CDR3, is SQTIHQWPATLVQPVGSPLSLECTVEGTSNPNLYWYRQAAGRGLQLLFYSVGIGQISSEVPQNLSASRPQDRQFILSSKKLLLSDSGFYLCAWSVSLYEQYFGPGTRLTVT.